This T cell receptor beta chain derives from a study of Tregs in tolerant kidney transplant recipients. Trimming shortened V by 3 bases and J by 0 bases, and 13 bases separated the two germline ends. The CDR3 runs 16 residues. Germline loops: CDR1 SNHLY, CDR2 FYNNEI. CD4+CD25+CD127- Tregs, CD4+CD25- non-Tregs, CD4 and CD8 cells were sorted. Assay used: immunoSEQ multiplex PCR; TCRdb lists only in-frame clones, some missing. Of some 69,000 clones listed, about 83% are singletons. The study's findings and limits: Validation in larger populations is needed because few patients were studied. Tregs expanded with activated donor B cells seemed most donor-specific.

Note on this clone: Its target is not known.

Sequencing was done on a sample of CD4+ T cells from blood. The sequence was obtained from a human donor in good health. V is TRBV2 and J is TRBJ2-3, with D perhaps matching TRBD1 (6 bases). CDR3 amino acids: CASSETGQPSTDTQYF. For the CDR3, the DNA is TGTGCCAGCAGTGAGACTGGACAGCCGAGCACAGATACGCAGTATTTT.